This passage covers 21 T cell receptor beta chains from one sample sequenced in a study of blood T cells in healthy people across ages. A sample-barcoded 5' primer and a J-beta primer mix were used in a second PCR of roughly 7 to 12 cycles. TCRdb redid the calling of the 5' RACE reads with MiXCR, one entry per CDR3 protein. The table has a few hundred thousand distinct CDR3 sequences, around a quarter seen once; the top ten hold over 3.5%. The same sample was also studied in work on T cells of mothers and their children.

Sequencing was performed on blood. These TCRs come from a boy between 2 and 10 years old in good health.

This clonotype appeared once. The chain has TRBV2 and TRBJ2-1; TRBD2 aligns across 14 bases. The CDR3 is 15 residues long. The germline CDR1 and CDR2 sequences are SNHLY and FYNNEI. Trimming at V came to 4 bases and at J to 9 bases, leaving 5 bases not matched to a gene. CDR3 bases: TGTGCCAGCAGTGGGGGACTAGCGGGAGTGGGTGAGCAGTTCTTC. As protein: CASSGGLAGVGEQFF.

V usage is TRBV3-1 and J usage is TRBJ2-3; a possible D gene is TRBD2 (5 bases). The CDR3 totals 13 residues. Germline values: CDR1 LGHDT, CDR2 YNNKEL (reference sequence). V dropped 4 bases and J dropped 7 bases, with 12 bases sitting between them. CDR3: CASSPTSLHTQYF. Here the CDR3 DNA reads TGTGCCAGCAGCCCCACTAGTCTTCATACGCAGTATTTT.

The CDR3 protein is CASSYPGVFTGELFF. DNA of the CDR3: TGTGCCAGCAGTTACCCGGGGGTGTTTACCGGGGAGCTGTTTTTT. The rearrangement uses TRBV6-2 or TRBV6-3 and TRBJ2-2; weak D call: TRBD2 (6 bases). The ends were cut back, 2 bases at V and 5 bases at J, with 12 bases in the middle. The germline CDR1 and CDR2 sequences are MNHEY and SVGEGT. The CDR3 has 15 residues.

V usage is TRBV28 and J usage is TRBJ2-5; tentatively, D is TRBD2 (6 bases). This CDR3 is 14 amino acids long. Deletions cut 8 bases from V and 2 bases from J, with 15 bases between. The germline gives CDR1 MDHEN, CDR2 SYDVKM. CDR3 nucleotides: TGTGCCAGCCAGACTAGAAGGCTGCAAGAGACCCAGTACTTC. It translates to CASQTRRLQETQYF.

This clonotype was recorded at least ten times. The V and J genes are TRBV27 and TRBJ2-1; tentatively, D is TRBD2 (7 bases). Germline lookup yields CDR1 MNHEY and CDR2 SMNVEV (reference sequence). Between the trimmed V and J ends, which lost 3 bases and 5 bases, there was a span of 20 bases. CDR3 size: 17 residues. The CDR3 sequence is CASSFWEGGISNNEQFF. The CDR3 coding sequence is TGTGCCAGCAGTTTCTGGGAGGGGGGAATAAGCAACAATGAGCAGTTCTTC.

V is TRBV28 and J is TRBJ1-6; 9 bases agree with TRBD1. Trimming removed 8 bases from V and 8 bases from J; junction bases left unmatched: 10. CDR3 length equals 15 residues. Germline-derived CDR1 and CDR2 are MDHEN and SYDVKM. CDR3 nucleotide sequence: TGTGCCAGCGAGGGGGCGCGACAGGGGGATTCACCCCTCCACTTT. Its translation: CASEGARQGDSPLHF.

The chain uses TRBV28 and TRBJ2-1; 7 bases fit TRBD2. The CDR3 loop spans 16 amino acids. Germline-derived CDR1 and CDR2 are MDHEN and SYDVKM. J was trimmed by 5 bases and V by 3 bases; bases with no gene match: 10. DNA of the CDR3: TGTGCCAGCAGTTTGGGACCGGGACTACCCAACAATGAGCAGTTCTTC. Translated: CASSLGPGLPNNEQFF.

This sequence joins TRBV5-1 and TRBJ1-1; D is ambiguous. Germline CDR1 reads SGHRS; CDR2 reads YFSETQ. This CDR3 is 13 amino acids long. Trimming stripped 1 base from V and 8 bases from J, with 12 bases between. As DNA, the CDR3 is TGCGCCAGCAGCTTGAAATATTCGCAGGAAGCTTTCTTT. This translates into CASSLKYSQEAFF. The full variable domain, rest sourced from reference TRBV5-1 and TRBJ1-1, is KAGVTQTPRYLIKTRGQQVTLSCSPISGHRSVSWYQQTPGQGLQFLFEYFSETQRNKGNFPGRFSGRQFSNSRSEMNVSTLELGDSALYLCASSLKYSQEAFFGQGTRLTVV.

This clonotype was picked up a small number of times. The chain links TRBV3-1 to TRBJ1-2, with a weak D call TRBD1 (6 bases). Trimming took off 1 base at V and 6 bases at J, with 15 bases between the two ends. The germline V gene has CDR1 LGHDT and CDR2 YNNKEL (reference sequence). The CDR3 contains 15 residues. Here the CDR3 DNA reads TGTGCCAGCAGCCAAGTACGGGGGGGCAGGGATGGCTACACCTTC. This encodes CASSQVRGGRDGYTF.

This clonotype was seen more than once but under ten times. The chain joins TRBV7-2 to TRBJ2-7, with 10 nucleotides matching TRBD2. This CDR3 is built from 16 residues. Trimming took 4 bases from V and 2 from J; bases not matched to a gene: 8. Germline loops: CDR1 SGHTA, CDR2 FQGNSA. The CDR3 DNA sequence: TGTGCCAGCAGCTACGCTAGCGGGAGTGCAACCTACGAGCAGTACTTC. Translating gives CASSYASGSATYEQYF.

The chain carries TRBV4-1 and TRBJ2-1; D is perhaps TRBD2 (6 bases). Looked up from germline, CDR1 is MGHRA and CDR2 is YSYEKL. V shed 1 base and J shed 5 bases, with 9 bases lying between them. This CDR3 is 14 amino acids long. CDR3 loop: CASSQVLANNEQFF. The CDR3 DNA reads TGCGCCAGCAGCCAAGTACTAGCTAACAATGAGCAGTTCTTC.

This clonotype was seen only a few times. This chain links TRBV3-1 with TRBJ2-7; D possibly corresponds to TRBD1 (5 bases). CDR3 size: 12 residues. CDR1 and CDR2 (germline): LGHDT, YNNKEL (reference sequence). Trimming took 4 bases from V and 6 from J, leaving 10 bases between them. The CDR3 loop is CASSPPGIEQYF. The CDR3 DNA reads TGTGCCAGCAGCCCACCAGGGATCGAGCAGTACTTC.

J is TRBJ2-5 and V is TRBV7-9; TRBD2 matches at 12 bases. Judging by the DNA end, TRBJ2-1 fits better; the J call may be wrong. Germline V gene lookup returns CDR1 SEHNR and CDR2 FQNEAQ (reference sequence). This CDR3 comprises 19 residues. The chain's CDR3 is CASSLVVLAGGEPNSEQFF. The CDR3 DNA reads as TGTGCCAGCAGCTTAGTTGTACTAGCGGGAGGCGAACCTAACAGTGAGCAGTTCTTC.

This clonotype was recorded a few times. The rearrangement uses TRBV29-1 and TRBJ2-1; D is uncertain. The CDR3 has 12 residues. CDR1 is SQVTM, CDR2 ANQGSEA, per germline. V dropped 7 bases and J dropped 3 bases, with 10 bases sitting between them. The CDR3 protein is CSAIIDYNEQFF. CDR3 DNA: TGCAGCGCTATTATTGACTACAATGAGCAGTTCTTC.

This clonotype has just a few counts. The CDR3 here is CASSPNGENNEKLFF. CDR3 sequence (DNA): TGTGCCAGCTCACCAAACGGGGAGAATAATGAAAAACTGTTTTTT. The rearrangement joins TRBV18 to TRBJ1-4; D is uncertain. The CDR3 is 15 amino acids. The germline V gene has CDR1 KGHSH and CDR2 LQKENI. V was pared by 2 bases and J by 4 bases, with 11 bases between. Supplemented by reference TRBV18 and TRBJ1-4, the full variable domain reads NAGVMQNPRHLVRRRGQEARLRCSPMKGHSHVYWYRQLPEEGLKFMVYLQKENIIDESGMPKERFSAEFPKEGPSILRIQQVVRGDSAAYFCASSPNGENNEKLFFGSGTQLSVL.

CDR3 sequence (DNA): TGTGCCAGCAGCCAAGCCGGAGTCGACTATGGCTACACCTTC. Encoded protein: CASSQAGVDYGYTF. V is TRBV3-1 and J is TRBJ1-2, with no clear D. V was shortened by 1 base and J by 3 bases, with 9 bases between the two germline ends. Germline CDR1 reads LGHDT; CDR2 reads YNNKEL (reference sequence). This CDR3 comprises 14 residues.

This clonotype has a handful of counts. The chain joins TRBV12-3 or TRBV12-4 to TRBJ1-2; D may be TRBD1 (6 bases). The ends were cut back, 5 bases at V and 4 bases at J, with 11 bases in the middle. The CDR3 covers 13 residues. CDR3 coding DNA: TGTGCCAGCAGTCCCACAGGGAGCTATGGCTACACCTTC. Its protein product is CASSPTGSYGYTF.

This clonotype was detected only a few times. The chain uses TRBV28 and TRBJ2-7, with 7 bases aligning to TRBD2. This CDR3 region has 14 residues. V dropped 11 bases and J dropped 2; count of bases not matched to a gene: 12. Germline assignment: CDR1 MDHEN and CDR2 SYDVKM. The CDR3 protein is CAVTMGAGTYEQYF. The CDR3 nucleotides read TGTGCCGTTACAATGGGAGCGGGAACCTACGAGCAGTACTTC.

The chain carries TRBV7-2 and TRBJ2-3; D is unclear. The V end was cut by 0 bases, the J end by 0 bases, with 10 bases between. The CDR3 consists of 16 residues. Germline V CDR1 and CDR2: SGHTA, FQGNSA. This CDR3 reads CASSLAGGISTDTQYF. CDR3 bases: TGTGCCAGCAGCTTAGCGGGCGGTATCAGCACAGATACGCAGTATTTT.

A few counts support this clonotype. CDR3 residues: CASSRADRGPVYEQYF. The DNA for the CDR3 is TGTGCCAGCAGCCGTGCAGACAGGGGACCAGTCTACGAGCAGTACTTC. The J gene is TRBJ2-7, the V gene TRBV3-1, with TRBD1 matching 8 bases. The CDR3 consists of 16 residues. CDR1 LGHDT and CDR2 YNNKEL come from the germline V gene (reference sequence). V was pared by 4 bases and J by 3 bases, with 11 bases of the junction left unmatched.

The V call is TRBV6-2 or TRBV6-3, the J call TRBJ2-3, with TRBD2 as a possible D gene (5 bases). CDR3 size: 14 residues. Trimming stripped 3 bases from V and 2 bases from J, with 9 bases between. Germline V CDR1 and CDR2: MNHEY, SVGEGT. CDR3: CASSYAGNTDTQYF. In DNA, the CDR3 is TGTGCCAGCAGTTATGCCGGGAACACAGATACGCAGTATTTT.